These 14 T cell receptor beta chains originate from one sample sequenced in a study of tumour-infiltrating T cells in Burkitt lymphoma. Produced via immunoSEQ multiplex PCR; TCRdb's table is partial and in-frame only. Among 46,000 or so clones listed, around 29% were seen once. The sequenced sample consisted of tumor tissue. The source of these receptors is a human donor with Burkitt lymphoma.

This clone came up a few times. The V gene is TRBV25-1, the J gene TRBJ2-7; possibly TRBD2 for D (5 bases). CDR3 length equals 13 residues. The germline V gene encodes CDR1 MGHDK and CDR2 SYGVNS. The V gene lost 4 bases and the J gene lost 0 bases, with 7 bases spanning the gap. CDR3 nucleotides: TGTGCCAGCAGTGCGGGGTACTCCTACGAGCAGTACTTC. Translated: CASSAGYSYEQYF.

This chain joins TRBV7-2 and TRBJ1-5; D is unclear. V lost 4 bases, J lost 2 bases, and 6 bases lay in between. Germline values: CDR1 SGHTA, CDR2 FQGNSA. CDR3 size: 13 residues. CDR3 sequence: CASSSSGNQPQHF. CDR3 sequence (DNA): TGTGCCAGCAGCTCCTCGGGCAATCAGCCCCAGCATTTT.

V gene TRBV7-2 combines with J gene TRBJ1-1; tentative D call: TRBD1 (5 bases). In germline, CDR1 is SGHTA, CDR2 FQGNSA. V lost 0 bases to trimming and J lost 0 bases, with 11 bases between them. The CDR3 length is 16 residues. CDR3 sequence: CASSLALEGLNTEAFF. CDR3 sequence (DNA): TGTGCCAGCAGCTTAGCCTTGGAGGGGCTGAACACTGAAGCTTTCTTT.

This clone occurred a few times. The chain couples TRBV7-8 to TRBJ1-2; 9 bases are shared with TRBD1. Trimming took 4 bases from V and 5 from J; bases not matched to a gene: 5. Germline V lookup: CDR1 SGHVS, CDR2 FQNEAQ. The CDR3 loop spans 14 amino acids. CDR3 in DNA: TGTGCCAGCAGCTCGACGGGACAGGGATATGGCTACACCTTC. The encoded protein is CASSSTGQGYGYTF.

The chain has TRBV7-2 and TRBJ2-2; possible D gene TRBD2, 7 bases. This CDR3 is built from 16 residues. Trimming removed 4 bases from V and 6 bases from J, with 18 bases in between. Germline-derived CDR1 and CDR2 are SGHTA and FQGNSA. The DNA of the CDR3 is TGTGCCAGCAGCTCGGGGGGTGTGGGGGCCGCCGGGGAGCTGTTTTTT. Translating it yields CASSSGGVGAAGELFF.

The V call is TRBV9, the J call TRBJ2-2; 11 bases are a match to TRBD2. Germline values: CDR1 SGDLS, CDR2 YYNGEE. V lost 3 bases to trimming and J lost 7 bases; unmatched junction nucleotides: 2. The CDR3 runs 14 residues. CDR3 sequence: CASSGLAGIGELFF. CDR3 DNA sequence: TGTGCCAGCAGCGGACTAGCGGGGATCGGGGAGCTGTTTTTT.

This clone was seen a few times. The chain is built from TRBV5-1 and TRBJ1-1, with 7 nucleotides matching TRBD1. The junction had 4 bases not matched to a gene; V was cut back by 0 bases and J by 8 bases. This CDR3 has 13 residues. CDR1 is SGHRS, CDR2 YFSETQ, per germline. The CDR3 coding sequence is TGCGCCAGCAGCTTGGAACAGGGGAGGGAAGCTTTCTTT. This codes for CASSLEQGREAFF. The full variable domain, in which reference TRBV5-1 and TRBJ1-1 provide the parts outside the CDR3, is KAGVTQTPRYLIKTRGQQVTLSCSPISGHRSVSWYQQTPGQGLQFLFEYFSETQRNKGNFPGRFSGRQFSNSRSEMNVSTLELGDSALYLCASSLEQGREAFFGQGTRLTVV.

The rearrangement joins TRBV5-4 to TRBJ2-3, with a tentative D call TRBD2 (6 bases). Germline V gene sequence: CDR1 SGHNT, CDR2 YYREEE (reference sequence). The CDR3 runs to 13 residues. Trimming left V 2 bases short and J 7 bases short, with 11 bases between. CDR3 amino acids: CASSLGGKNTQYF. The CDR3 nucleotides are TGTGCCAGCAGCTTAGGAGGGAAAAATACGCAGTATTTT.

This clone was observed a handful of times. This chain connects TRBV5-6 to TRBJ1-2; possibly TRBD1 for D (6 bases). This CDR3 region has 15 residues. The V gene's germline CDR1 is SGHDT and CDR2 YYEEEE. V lost 3 bases to trimming and J lost 4 bases, with 16 bases between them. CDR3 sequence: CASSYYDRQGYGYTF. The CDR3 coding sequence is TGTGCCAGCAGCTACTACGACAGGCAGGGCTATGGCTACACCTTC.

This chain joins TRBV30 and TRBJ1-4; perhaps TRBD1 as D (6 bases). The V gene's germline CDR1 is GTSNPN and CDR2 SVGIG (reference sequence). Between the trimmed V and J ends, which lost 3 bases and 8 bases, there was a span of 22 bases. The CDR3 length is 16 residues. The CDR3 sequence: CAWRRSTWGAGEKLFF. The DNA of the CDR3 is TGTGCCTGGAGGCGGAGTACTTGGGGGGCGGGAGAAAAACTGTTTTTT.

A few counts support this clone. This rearrangement joins TRBV5-1 to TRBJ2-7; the match to TRBD1 covers 7 bases. Germline V CDR1 and CDR2: SGHRS, YFSETQ. The CDR3 length is 14 residues. J gave up 1 base and V 5 bases, and 6 bases lay outside the gene matches. The CDR3 coding sequence is TGCGCCAGCAGGGTGTGGACAGGATCCTACGAGCAGTACTTC. Protein product: CASRVWTGSYEQYF.

This clone was seen a few times. V is TRBV19 and J is TRBJ2-7, with 9 nucleotides matching TRBD1. Germline loops: CDR1 LNHDA, CDR2 SQIVND (reference sequence). V was clipped by 4 bases and J by 6 bases; unmatched bases: 7. This CDR3 spans 14 amino acids. CDR3 protein: CASSKQGARVEQYF. The CDR3 nucleotides are TGTGCCAGTAGTAAACAGGGGGCGCGGGTCGAGCAGTACTTC.

This chain uses TRBV4-1 with TRBJ2-7; D is perhaps TRBD1 (6 bases). Trimming stripped 5 bases from V and 3 bases from J, with 14 bases between. Germline V gene lookup returns CDR1 MGHRA and CDR2 YSYEKL. CDR3 length equals 14 residues. The CDR3 DNA follows: TGCGCCAGCAGCAGGGTGGACAGTCTCTACGAGCAGTACTTC. It yields the protein CASSRVDSLYEQYF.

The V and J genes are TRBV7-9 and TRBJ2-2, with D tentatively TRBD2 (6 bases). The CDR3 is 16 amino acids. CDR1 is SEHNR and CDR2 is FQNEAQ in the germline V gene (reference sequence). V was clipped by 3 bases and J by 3 bases, with 14 bases between them. The CDR3 DNA reads TGTGCCAGCAGCTTGCGTAAATCGGGGGACACCGGGGAGCTGTTTTTT. It yields the protein CASSLRKSGDTGELFF. Variable domain in full (rest from reference TRBV7-9 and TRBJ2-2): DTGVSQNPRHKITKRGQNVTFRCDPISEHNRLYWYRQTLGQGPEFLTYFQNEAQLEKSRLLSDRFSAERPKGSFSTLEIQRTEQGDSAMYLCASSLRKSGDTGELFFGEGSRLTVL.